Each of the 19 T cell receptor beta chains below was sequenced from the same sample in a study of T cells in Graves' hyperthyroidism and ophthalmopathy. From RNA transcripts, TCR beta CDR3 regions were amplified. The study used the HTBI primer set for a first-round RT-PCR of the TCR CDR3. TCRdb fed the multiplex PCR reads into MiXCR, producing one record per CDR3 protein. The sample yields roughly 500,000 distinct CDR3 sequences, 35% to 50% seen once. The sample comprised peripheral blood or thyroid tissue (not recorded which). All receptors come from an adult woman with Graves' disease, either hyperthyroidism or ophthalmopathy (not recorded which).

As concerns this clonotype: A clone one base away is much larger, so this may be a read error. The chain is built from TRBV2 and TRBJ1-4, with D perhaps TRBD1 (5 bases). V was cut by 5 bases and J by 8 bases, with 6 bases left in between. CDR1 is SNHLY and CDR2 is FYNNEI in the germline V gene. The CDR3 has 11 amino acids. The CDR3 bases are TGTGCCAGCAGTTACAGGGAAAAACTGTTTTTT. Amino acids: CASSYREKLFF.

In regard to this clonotype: At one boundary the junction diverges from the germline segment, which might be a read error. V is TRBV24-1 and J is TRBJ1-2, with D unclear. The CDR3 extends over 14 amino acids. Germline lookup yields CDR1 KGHDR and CDR2 SFDVKD. The CDR3 sequence: CATSDPWANYDYTF. DNA of the CDR3: TGTGCCACCAGTGATCCGTGGGCTAACTATGACTACACCTTC.

This clonotype was seen ten or more times. The CDR3 DNA reads TGTGCCACCAGCAGAGCGGGCCTAAGGTTGTTTTTT. Protein: CATSRAGLRLFF. The gene calls are TRBV15 and TRBJ1-4; D is ambiguous. The length of the CDR3 is 12 residues. Germline V lookup: CDR1 LNHNV, CDR2 YYDKDF (reference sequence). V was trimmed by 1 base and J by 15 bases, leaving 12 bases between them.

As to this clonotype: A much larger clone lies one base from this, so it may be a read error. The chain combines TRBV9 with TRBJ2-2; D might be TRBD2 (6 bases). CDR1 and CDR2 (germline): SGDLS, YYNGEE. V lost 4 bases and J 9 bases, leaving 16 bases between the germline ends. CDR3 length: 14 amino acids. The DNA of the CDR3 is TGTGCCAGCAGCAAATCTACTAGCCCCAGGGAGCTGTTTTTT. It codes for CASSKSTSPRELFF.

V usage is TRBV11-1 and J usage is TRBJ2-5; TRBD2 matches at 11 bases. J was trimmed by 2 bases and V by 2 bases; bases with no gene match: 10. The CDR3 is 18 amino acids. Germline assignment: CDR1 SGHAT and CDR2 FQDESV (reference sequence). The chain's CDR3 is CASSLIVAGGLEQETQYF. The CDR3 coding sequence is TGTGCCAGCAGCTTAATAGTAGCGGGGGGGTTGGAGCAAGAGACCCAGTACTTC.

This clonotype was counted once. The chain recombines TRBV29-1 with TRBJ2-5, with 10 bases matching TRBD2. The V segment lost 7 bases and the J segment 3 bases; nucleotides outside the gene matches: 14. The CDR3 length is 16 residues. Germline CDR1 is SQVTM and CDR2 is ANQGSEA. The CDR3 DNA is TGCAGCGCTGGAAAGACTAGCGGGCCACCAAAAGAGACCCAGTACTTC. It codes for CSAGKTSGPPKETQYF. Looking up the rest from reference TRBV29-1 and TRBJ2-5 gives the full variable domain: SAVISQKPSRDICQRGTSLTIQCQVDSQVTMMFWYRQQPGQSLTLIATANQGSEATYESGFVIDKFPISRPNLTFSTLTVSNMSPEDSSIYLCSAGKTSGPPKETQYFGPGTRLLVL.

Many counts were recorded for this clonotype. The V gene is TRBV29-1, the J gene TRBJ1-1; D uncertain. This CDR3 is built from 13 residues. Germline-derived CDR1 and CDR2 are SQVTM and ANQGSEA. Trimming cost V 7 bases and J 1 base, with 13 bases left between them. The CDR3 region has the DNA TGCAGCGCTCACACCTTCGGGAACACTGAAGCTTTCTTT. Its protein is CSAHTFGNTEAFF.

The chain uses TRBV2 and TRBJ1-4; D is ambiguous. V was pared by 6 bases and J by 4 bases, with 9 bases between. The germline V gene encodes CDR1 SNHLY and CDR2 FYNNEI. The CDR3 consists of 13 residues. The CDR3 DNA is TGTGCCAGCAGGTTGGGCATTAATGAAAAACTGTTTTTT. Translated: CASRLGINEKLFF.

The rearrangement joins TRBV6-2 or TRBV6-3 to TRBJ1-1; D gene uncertain. Germline V CDR1 and CDR2: MNHEY, SVGEGT. The V and J ends lost 6 bases and 0 bases respectively, with 17 bases between them. CDR3 length: 16 residues. For the CDR3, the DNA is TGTGCCAGCAGCTTAGTACCGGGCAACATGAACACTGAAGCTTTCTTT. Protein: CASSLVPGNMNTEAFF.

This clonotype was seen repeatedly, ten times or more. The chain has TRBV5-6 and TRBJ1-5; 7 nucleotides align to TRBD1. Germline values: CDR1 SGHDT, CDR2 YYEEEE. With V trimmed by 4 bases and J by 2 bases, 6 bases remained unmatched. The CDR3 is made up of 15 amino acids. The CDR3: CASSTQGWGNQPQHF. The CDR3 bases are TGTGCCAGCAGCACACAGGGGTGGGGCAATCAGCCCCAGCATTTT.

The rearrangement uses TRBV4-3 and TRBJ1-5, with D possibly being TRBD1 (5 bases). Germline CDR1 and CDR2: LGHNA and YSLEER. This CDR3 is built from 15 residues. Trimming shortened V by 0 bases and J by 7 bases, and 13 bases separated the two germline ends. The CDR3 DNA follows: TGCGCCAGCAGCCAAGATTCTACTCAGGGACAGCCCCAGCATTTT. Protein product: CASSQDSTQGQPQHF.

This clonotype was counted only a few times. The chain is built from TRBV7-2 and TRBJ1-6; 8 bases line up with TRBD1. The germline V gene has CDR1 SGHTA and CDR2 FQGNSA. The J segment lost 6 bases and the V segment lost 5 bases, leaving 6 bases of the junction unmatched. The CDR3 runs to 15 residues. The CDR3 spells CASSPGGQGNSPLHF. The CDR3 nucleotides are TGTGCCAGCAGCCCAGGTGGACAGGGTAATTCACCCCTCCACTTT.

The chain employs TRBV29-1 and TRBJ2-7, with 9 bases aligning to TRBD2. This CDR3 spans 13 amino acids. The V gene's germline CDR1 is SQVTM and CDR2 ANQGSEA. Trimming cost V 8 bases and J 5 bases; bases outside gene matches: 10. The CDR3 reads CSSISGRSDEQYF. The CDR3 bases are TGCAGCAGTATAAGCGGGAGGAGCGACGAGCAGTACTTC.

In this sample, this clonotype turned up many times. The chain links TRBV20-1 to TRBJ2-2; D is perhaps TRBD1 (6 bases). The germline V gene has CDR1 DFQATT and CDR2 SNEGSKA (reference sequence). CDR3 length: 14 residues. Between the trimmed V and J ends, which lost 4 bases and 4 bases, there was a span of 13 bases. CDR3 amino acids: CSATLGGLTGELFF. The CDR3 DNA reads as TGCAGTGCTACACTAGGGGGTCTCACCGGGGAGCTGTTTTTT.

The rearrangement joins TRBV2 to TRBJ1-1, with 11 bases matching TRBD1. Germline V lookup: CDR1 SNHLY, CDR2 FYNNEI. V was pared by 6 bases and J by 5 bases, with 11 bases of the junction left unmatched. The CDR3 spans 16 residues. CDR3 region: CASSGFSGTGGTEAFF. The CDR3 nucleotides read TGTGCCAGCAGCGGTTTTTCCGGGACAGGGGGTACTGAAGCTTTCTTT.

This clonotype came up many times. The J gene is TRBJ1-5, the V gene TRBV6-1, with TRBD1 as a possible D gene (6 bases). Trimming cost V 6 bases and J 3 bases, with 12 bases left between them. Germline V gives CDR1 MNHNS, CDR2 SASEGT. The length of the CDR3 is 14 residues. The CDR3 loop is CASRTRTANQPQHF. In nucleotides, the CDR3 is TGTGCCAGCAGAACCAGGACAGCCAATCAGCCCCAGCATTTT.

This clonotype was counted at least ten times. The chain has TRBV2 and TRBJ2-2, with 10 bases identical to TRBD1. Per germline, CDR1 SNHLY and CDR2 FYNNEI. The trim removed 8 bases at V and 4 bases at J, leaving 4 bases unmatched. The CDR3 contains 14 residues. The chain's CDR3 is CASRDRGRTGELFF. The CDR3 DNA follows: TGTGCCAGCCGGGACAGGGGTCGCACCGGGGAGCTGTTTTTT. The whole variable domain, filled in from reference TRBV2 and TRBJ2-2, reads EPEVTQTPSHQVTQMGQEVILRCVPISNHLYFYWYRQILGQKVEFLVSFYNNEISEKSEIFDDQFSVERPDGSNFTLKIRSTKLEDSAMYFCASRDRGRTGELFFGEGSRLTVL.

As concerns this clonotype: This may arise from a read error, as a much more abundant clone is one base away. The V call is TRBV7-8, the J call TRBJ2-7, with D possibly matching TRBD1 (6 bases). In germline, CDR1 is SGHVS, CDR2 FQNEAQ. This CDR3 comprises 14 residues. CDR3 protein: CASRPGQSPYEQCF. The CDR3 DNA follows: TGTGCCAGCAGGCCCGGACAGAGCCCCTACGAGCAGTGCTTC. Full variable domain (missing parts from reference TRBV7-8 and TRBJ2-7): GAGVSQSPRYKVAKRGQDVALRCDPISGHVSLFWYQQALGQGPEFLTYFQNEAQLDKSGLPSDRFFAERPEGSVSTLKIQRTQQEDSAVYLCASRPGQSPYEQCFGPGTRLTVT.

V is TRBV29-1 and J is TRBJ2-7; D may match TRBD1 or TRBD2 (5 bases each). CDR3 size: 13 residues. V was trimmed by 1 base and J by 3 bases, leaving 10 bases between them. The germline CDR1 and CDR2 sequences are SQVTM and ANQGSEA. The chain's CDR3 is CSVEGGTNYEQYF. The CDR3 DNA sequence: TGCAGCGTTGAAGGGGGGACGAACTACGAGCAGTACTTC.